The 14 T cell receptor beta chains below all came from one sample that was sequenced in a study of cytomegalovirus exposure and HLA in healthy donors. PCR primers comprised 60 Vbeta and 13 Jbeta primers. TCRdb's copy holds only in-frame clones and misses some; the assay was immunoSEQ multiplex PCR. The sample includes around 250,000 clones, around 90% of them seen just once. Sequenced material: PBMCs. These receptors all stem from a girl aged 2 to 9 in good health and CMV-seronegative.

The gene calls are TRBV6-1 and TRBJ1-5; 10 nucleotides align to TRBD1. This CDR3 comprises 14 residues. Germline trimming cut 6 bases from V and 4 bases from J; bases unmatched to any gene: 3. Germline CDR1 and CDR2: MNHNS and SASEGT. CDR3 amino acids: CASRWDRGNQPQHF. The CDR3 DNA reads TGTGCCAGCAGATGGGACAGGGGAAATCAGCCCCAGCATTTT.

The genes are TRBV6-4 and TRBJ2-3, with 11 positions matching TRBD1. The CDR3 extends over 15 amino acids. The V and J ends lost 0 bases and 4 bases, in that order; junction bases with no gene match: 0. From germline, CDR1 is MRHNA and CDR2 SNTAGT. CDR3 DNA sequence: TGTGCCAGCAGTGACTCGGGACAGGGGGCAGATACGCAGTATTTT. Its translation is CASSDSGQGADTQYF.

V gene TRBV6-5 combines with J gene TRBJ2-5; D may be TRBD2 (7 bases). CDR3 size: 14 residues. The germline CDR1 and CDR2 sequences are MNHEY and SVGAGI. With 5 bases removed from V and 7 bases from J, the gap between germline ends came to 17 bases. The CDR3 reads CASSTPGGGGTQYF. CDR3 DNA: TGTGCCAGCAGTACGCCGGGGGGCGGGGGGACCCAGTACTTC.

The gene calls are TRBV6-7 and TRBJ2-7, with 11 bases lining up with TRBD2. TRBV6-7 is an ORF; its function is uncertain. The junction had 0 bases not matched to a gene; V was cut back by 7 bases and J by 4 bases. The CDR3 sequence is 12 residues long. The CDR3 sequence: CASIAGGYEQYF. The CDR3 DNA reads as TGTGCCAGCATAGCGGGGGGGTACGAGCAGTACTTC.

The chain recombines TRBV27 with TRBJ2-5, with TRBD1 matching over 9 bases. Germline CDR1 reads MNHEY; CDR2 reads SMNVEV (reference sequence). With V trimmed by 3 bases and J by 7 bases, 12 bases remained unmatched. The CDR3 runs 16 residues. The CDR3 region has the DNA TGTGCCAGCAGTTTTTGGGTCCCGGGACAGGGAGGGACCCAGTACTTC. Translating it yields CASSFWVPGQGGTQYF.

This sequence joins TRBV5-1 and TRBJ2-5, with TRBD2 identical over 12 bases. Trimming took 4 bases from V and 5 from J; bases not matched to a gene: 9. This CDR3 is built from 16 residues. Germline V gene lookup returns CDR1 SGHRS and CDR2 YFSETQ. This CDR3 reads CASSVTTSGRGETQYF. CDR3 DNA: TGCGCCAGCAGCGTTACGACTAGCGGGAGAGGTGAGACCCAGTACTTC.

Comments on this clone: At one end, the junction sequence differs from germline, possibly due to a read error. The gene calls are TRBV7-9 and TRBJ2-3; TRBD2 matches 8 bases. This CDR3 is built from 16 residues. Looked up from germline, CDR1 is SEHNR and CDR2 is FQNEAQ (reference sequence). The CDR3 spells CSSSFPGGASTDTQYF. The CDR3, as DNA: TGTTCCAGCAGCTTTCCCGGGGGGGCAAGCACAGATACGCAGTATTTT. Complete variable domain (other parts from reference TRBV7-9 and TRBJ2-3): DTGVSQNPRHKITKRGQNVTFRCDPISEHNRLYWYRQTLGQGPEFLTYFQNEAQLEKSRLLSDRFSAERPKGSFSTLEIQRTEQGDSAMYLCSSSFPGGASTDTQYFGPGTRLTVL.

The CDR3 bases are TGTGCCAGCAGCTCAGTAGAGGGCGCGGGGGGCTACACCTTC. Translating it yields CASSSVEGAGGYTF. V and J are TRBV5-4 and TRBJ1-2; D uncertain. CDR1 and CDR2 from the germline V gene are SGHNT and YYREEE (reference sequence). The CDR3 runs 14 residues. With 3 bases removed from V and 8 bases from J, the gap between germline ends came to 17 bases.

Only one count was recorded for this clone. The chain employs TRBV12-5 and TRBJ1-2, with D possibly matching TRBD1 (6 bases). V lost 5 bases to trimming and J lost 4 bases, with 8 bases between them. The CDR3 sequence is 12 residues long. Germline V gene lookup returns CDR1 LGHNT and CDR2 FRNRAP. CDR3 nucleotides: TGTGCTAGTGGTCGGGACACCTATGGCTACACCTTC. Protein sequence: CASGRDTYGYTF.

The V and J genes are TRBV25-1 and TRBJ2-1; D uncertain. The CDR3 covers 15 residues. V lost 3 bases and J lost 3, with 12 bases in between. CDR1 is MGHDK, CDR2 SYGVNS, per germline. CDR3 in DNA: TGTGCCAGCAGTGATACCCGCCGCGGCTACAATGAGCAGTTCTTC. This gives the protein CASSDTRRGYNEQFF.

The rearrangement joins TRBV28 to TRBJ2-3; TRBD2 matches at 8 bases. V shed 1 base and J 4 bases; nucleotides not matched to a gene: 7. The CDR3 runs to 16 residues. CDR1 and CDR2 (germline): MDHEN, SYDVKM. The CDR3 DNA sequence: TGTGCCAGCAGTTTATACCCGGGACTAGTAGCAGATACGCAGTATTTT. Protein: CASSLYPGLVADTQYF.

The rearrangement joins TRBV10-3 to TRBJ1-1; 10 positions agree with TRBD1. Germline V CDR1 and CDR2: ENHRY, SYGVKD. V gave up 4 bases and J gave up 4 bases; unmatched junction bases: 15. The CDR3 has 18 amino acids. DNA for the CDR3: TGTGCCATCAGTGGACAGTCGGGGGGACAGGGGATTGCCACTGAAGCTTTCTTT. It specifies CAISGQSGGQGIATEAFF.

This clone appeared once. At the DNA level, this CDR3 is encoded by other sequences in the same sample as well. The chain joins TRBV5-1 to TRBJ2-7; 11 bases map to TRBD1. This CDR3 has 15 residues. V dropped 4 bases and J dropped 1; count of bases not matched to a gene: 4. Germline V gene data show CDR1 as SGHRS and CDR2 as YFSETQ. The DNA of the CDR3 is TGCGCCAGCAGCCTAGGACAGGGGGCTTCCTACGAGCAGTACTTC. This codes for CASSLGQGASYEQYF.

V is TRBV10-3 and J is TRBJ1-5; D not certain. The CDR3 has 13 amino acids. Germline V gives CDR1 ENHRY, CDR2 SYGVKD. V was shortened by 4 bases and J by 2 bases, with 6 bases between the two germline ends. CDR3 region: CAISGAGNQPQHF. CDR3 in DNA: TGTGCCATCAGTGGGGCAGGCAATCAGCCCCAGCATTTT.